Following are 32 T cell receptor beta chains from one sample sequenced in a study of T cell responses to AZD1222 COVID-19 vaccine. The assay was immunoSEQ multiplex PCR, and TCRdb's table has in-frame clones only and misses some. The sample shows more than 100,000 clones, 88% of them seen only once. The source was peripheral blood, collected on day 0 of AZD1222 vaccination. The source is an adult in good health.

The J gene is TRBJ2-7, the V gene TRBV10-3; 8 nucleotides line up with TRBD2. The CDR3 runs to 14 residues. CDR1 and CDR2 from the germline V gene are ENHRY and SYGVKD. J gave up 4 bases and V 0 bases, and 2 bases lay outside the gene matches. In nucleotides, the CDR3 is TGTGCCATCAGTGAGTCGGGACTAGGTTACGAGCAGTACTTC. Translation gives CAISESGLGYEQYF.

V is TRBV28 and J is TRBJ1-4; 10 bases are a match to TRBD1. The CDR3 is 15 residues long. The V gene's germline CDR1 is MDHEN and CDR2 SYDVKM. V lost 2 bases and J lost 8; bases outside the gene matches: 5. The CDR3 region is CASSLMRDRGEKLFF. In nucleotides, the CDR3 is TGTGCCAGCAGTTTAATGCGGGACAGGGGCGAAAAACTGTTTTTT.

The rearrangement joins TRBV3-1 (or the pseudogene TRBV3-2) to TRBJ2-7; a possible D gene is TRBD2 (6 bases). The germline V gene has CDR1 LGHDT and CDR2 YNNKEL (reference sequence). The CDR3 extends over 15 amino acids. V lost 0 bases and J lost 0, with 9 bases in between. CDR3 bases: TGTGCCAGCAGCCAAGAACTAGCCCCCTCCTACGAGCAGTACTTC. Protein: CASSQELAPSYEQYF.

This chain links TRBV30 with TRBJ2-3, with TRBD2 matching 7 bases. The CDR3 covers 16 residues. From germline, CDR1 is GTSNPN and CDR2 SVGIG (reference sequence). Trimming cost V 0 bases and J 2 bases; bases outside gene matches: 8. CDR3 sequence reads: CAWSVLSSGYTDTQYF. The CDR3 DNA sequence: TGTGCCTGGAGTGTACTTTCTAGCGGATACACAGATACGCAGTATTTT.

On this clone itself: Additional DNA sequences in this sample encode the identical CDR3. The V gene is TRBV9, the J gene TRBJ1-1, with D unresolved. V was cut by 0 bases and J by 4 bases, with 7 bases left in between. The germline CDR1 and CDR2 sequences are SGDLS and YYNGEE. The CDR3 is made up of 13 amino acids. CDR3 nucleotide sequence: TGTGCCAGCAGCGTAGCTCTCGGCACTGAAGCTTTCTTT. Its translation is CASSVALGTEAFF.

The gene calls are TRBV18 and TRBJ1-5, with no clear D. The CDR3 is 14 amino acids. From germline, CDR1 is KGHSH and CDR2 LQKENI. V was cut by 2 bases and J by 2 bases, with 7 bases left in between. The CDR3 spells CASSPDAGNQPQHF. CDR3 in DNA: TGTGCCAGCTCACCAGACGCCGGCAATCAGCCCCAGCATTTT.

The chain combines TRBV6-5 with TRBJ1-2, with no clear D. Germline CDR1 MNHEY, CDR2 SVGAGI. This CDR3 has 14 amino acids. The V end lost 0 bases, the J end lost 3 bases, and 8 bases lay between the germline ends. The CDR3 region is CASSYSQSYYGYTF. The CDR3 DNA sequence: TGTGCCAGCAGTTACTCACAGAGCTACTATGGCTACACCTTC.

The chain carries TRBV18 and TRBJ1-1, with D perhaps matching TRBD1 (5 bases). Germline CDR1 and CDR2: KGHSH and LQKENI. The V gene lost 5 bases and the J gene lost 1 base, with 8 bases spanning the gap. This CDR3 region has 13 residues. The CDR3 region is CASSTGGNTEAFF. The CDR3 bases are TGTGCCAGCTCAACCGGGGGGAACACTGAAGCTTTCTTT.

This rearrangement joins TRBV10-3 to TRBJ2-3; a weak D match, TRBD2 (6 bases). V shed 0 bases and J shed 1 base, with 11 bases lying between them. The CDR3 runs 16 residues. The germline V gene encodes CDR1 ENHRY and CDR2 SYGVKD. CDR3 loop: CAISESWTTGTDTQYF. The CDR3 region has the DNA TGTGCCATCAGTGAGTCCTGGACTACCGGCACAGATACGCAGTATTTT.

The V gene is TRBV18, the J gene TRBJ2-1; D gene unclear. Deletions cut 4 bases from V and 7 bases from J, with 14 bases between. Germline values: CDR1 KGHSH, CDR2 LQKENI. This CDR3 spans 14 amino acids. The CDR3: CASSRAAVRNEQFF. CDR3 nucleotide sequence: TGTGCCAGCTCACGCGCGGCGGTCAGGAATGAGCAGTTCTTC.

The chain joins TRBV7-9 to TRBJ1-5; D call uncertain. CDR1 and CDR2 from the germline V gene are SEHNR and FQNEAQ (reference sequence). V was shortened by 0 bases and J by 5 bases, with 5 bases between the two germline ends. CDR3 length: 13 residues. CDR3: CASSLAPDQPQHF. The CDR3 coding sequence is TGTGCCAGCAGCTTAGCCCCAGATCAGCCCCAGCATTTT.

V and J are TRBV29-1 and TRBJ2-7; no firm D call. Germline V gene data show CDR1 as SQVTM and CDR2 as ANQGSEA. The ends were cut back, 5 bases at V and 0 bases at J, with 8 bases in the middle. The CDR3 has 12 residues. The CDR3 sequence: CSVRAGSYEQYF. CDR3 DNA sequence: TGCAGCGTTCGGGCCGGCTCCTACGAGCAGTACTTC.

V usage is TRBV4-1 and J usage is TRBJ1-1; weak D call: TRBD1 (6 bases). The CDR3 sequence is 16 residues long. Deletions cut 6 bases from V and 0 bases from J, with 17 bases between. CDR1 MGHRA and CDR2 YSYEKL come from the germline V gene. This CDR3 is CASRFRLDRMNTEAFF. CDR3 DNA sequence: TGCGCCAGCAGATTCCGGTTGGACAGAATGAACACTGAAGCTTTCTTT.

Note on this clone: A junction boundary mismatches the germline segment, possibly from a read error. The chain recombines TRBV7-7 with TRBJ2-3, with 7 bases fitting TRBD2. This CDR3 comprises 14 residues. Per germline, CDR1 SSHAT and CDR2 FNYEAQ (reference sequence). CDR3 sequence: CASSPTSWADTQYF. The CDR3 bases are TGTGCTAGCAGCCCGACTAGCTGGGCAGATACGCAGTATTTT.

This clone came up once. The chain combines TRBV10-3 with TRBJ2-2; tentatively, D is TRBD2 (6 bases). The CDR3 is 14 residues long. The V end was cut by 8 bases, the J end by 1 base, with 11 bases between. The germline gives CDR1 ENHRY, CDR2 SYGVKD. CDR3 in DNA: TGTGCCATCGGGACGGGAGAGAACACCGGGGAGCTGTTTTTT. This codes for CAIGTGENTGELFF.

The genes are TRBV6-5 and TRBJ1-6; D is unresolved. The CDR3 sequence is 13 residues long. The V end lost 9 bases, the J end lost 5 bases, and 11 bases lay between the germline ends. Germline V gene data show CDR1 as MNHEY and CDR2 as SVGAGI. CDR3 sequence reads: CASDTANNSPLHF. CDR3 coding DNA: TGTGCCAGTGACACGGCGAATAATTCACCCCTCCACTTT.

The V gene is TRBV28, the J gene TRBJ1-2; D perhaps matches TRBD1 (6 bases). The germline V gene encodes CDR1 MDHEN and CDR2 SYDVKM. Trimming cost V 2 bases and J 6 bases, with 22 bases left between them. CDR3 length: 17 residues. The CDR3 nucleotides read TGTGCCAGCAGTTTAGCCGGGGGGCGCAGGCTCTTGGATGGCTACACCTTC. Translating gives CASSLAGGRRLLDGYTF.

This chain joins TRBV5-4 and TRBJ1-2; 9 bases match TRBD1. CDR1 and CDR2 (germline): SGHNT, YYREEE (reference sequence). V dropped 0 bases and J dropped 9; count of bases not matched to a gene: 6. The CDR3 consists of 14 residues. This CDR3 reads CASSLDRGLQSYTF. Here the CDR3 DNA reads TGTGCCAGCAGCTTGGACAGGGGGCTTCAGAGCTACACCTTC.

The table lists this clone with a count of one. The chain is built from TRBV7-6 and TRBJ1-1; a possible D gene is TRBD1 (6 bases). Germline lookup yields CDR1 SGHVS and CDR2 FNYEAQ. V was shortened by 4 bases and J by 5 bases, with 17 bases between the two germline ends. The CDR3 sequence is 15 residues long. Here the CDR3 DNA reads TGTGCCAGCAGCTCCCGGATAGGGGGAGGGACTGAAGCTTTCTTT. Translating it yields CASSSRIGGGTEAFF. The complete variable domain, with remaining parts taken from reference TRBV7-6 and TRBJ1-1, reads GAGVSQSPRYKVTKRGQDVALRCDPISGHVSLYWYRQALGQGPEFLTYFNYEAQQDKSGLPNDRFSAERPEGSISTLTIQRTEQRDSAMYRCASSSRIGGGTEAFFGQGTRLTVV.

This clone was seen only once. The rearrangement joins TRBV2 to TRBJ1-6, with D unresolved. Trimming shortened V by 2 bases and J by 0 bases, and 8 bases separated the two germline ends. Germline loops: CDR1 SNHLY, CDR2 FYNNEI. The CDR3 loop spans 16 amino acids. Here the CDR3 DNA reads TGTGCCAGCAGTGAACCCCCGAGCTCCTATAATTCACCCCTCCACTTT. Its protein product is CASSEPPSSYNSPLHF.

V gene TRBV27 combines with J gene TRBJ2-1, with D possibly TRBD2 on 6 matching bases. The CDR3 consists of 17 residues. Germline V gives CDR1 MNHEY, CDR2 SMNVEV (reference sequence). V was pared by 5 bases and J by 2 bases, with 19 bases between. The CDR3 DNA sequence: TGTGCCAGCAGTCCCCCGCTGGAGGGCGCAACCTACAATGAGCAGTTCTTC. Its translation is CASSPPLEGATYNEQFF.

The rearrangement joins TRBV25-1 to TRBJ1-2; 11 nucleotides line up with TRBD1. V trimming: 4 bases; J trimming: 0 bases; junction bases outside the gene matches: 4. CDR1 and CDR2 (germline): MGHDK, SYGVNS. CDR3 length: 16 residues. CDR3 sequence: CASSAPGQGANYGYTF. CDR3 sequence (DNA): TGTGCCAGCAGTGCGCCGGGACAGGGGGCTAACTATGGCTACACCTTC.

V usage is TRBV10-3 and J usage is TRBJ2-1; a weak D match, TRBD2 (5 bases). CDR3 size: 12 residues. The ends were cut back, 7 bases at V and 9 bases at J, with 13 bases in the middle. The germline gives CDR1 ENHRY, CDR2 SYGVKD. Here the CDR3 reads CAIKESAGEQFF. The CDR3 DNA sequence: TGTGCCATCAAGGAATCGGCGGGTGAGCAGTTCTTC.

The chain recombines TRBV12-3 or TRBV12-4 with TRBJ2-3; D is uncertain. V lost 6 bases and J 0 bases, leaving 7 bases between the germline ends. This CDR3 has 13 amino acids. Here the CDR3 reads CASRSSSTDTQYF. In DNA form, the CDR3 reads TGTGCCAGCAGGAGTTCTAGCACAGATACGCAGTATTTT.

The chain is built from TRBV5-1 and TRBJ2-1; the match to TRBD1 covers 10 bases. CDR1 SGHRS and CDR2 YFSETQ come from the germline V gene. Trimming at V came to 4 bases and at J to 5 bases, leaving 9 bases not matched to a gene. The CDR3 is 16 amino acids. The CDR3 reads CASSPPTGGGHNEQFF. CDR3 sequence (DNA): TGCGCCAGCAGCCCCCCGACAGGGGGCGGGCACAATGAGCAGTTCTTC.

The chain has TRBV5-1 and TRBJ2-7, with no clear D. The CDR3 covers 14 residues. Trimming took off 1 base at V and 1 base at J, with 9 bases between the two ends. Germline CDR1 and CDR2: SGHRS and YFSETQ. The CDR3 bases are TGCGCCAGCAGCTTGCAAACCGCGTCCTACGAGCAGTACTTC. Its translation: CASSLQTASYEQYF.

This clone was observed once. The rearrangement links TRBV9 to TRBJ2-7, with 8 bases aligning to TRBD2. Per the germline V gene, CDR1 is SGDLS and CDR2 is YYNGEE. The V segment lost 6 bases and the J segment 4 bases; nucleotides outside the gene matches: 12. The CDR3 length is 15 residues. The CDR3 DNA reads TGTGCCAGCACCCCCGATACTAGCGGAAATTACGAGCAGTACTTC. This gives the protein CASTPDTSGNYEQYF. The entire variable domain, with the rest obtained from reference TRBV9 and TRBJ2-7, is as follows: DSGVTQTPKHLITATGQRVTLRCSPRSGDLSVYWYQQSLDQGLQFLIQYYNGEERAKGNILERFSAQQFPDLHSELNLSSLELGDSALYFCASTPDTSGNYEQYFGPGTRLTVT.

V and J are TRBV2 and TRBJ2-1; no definite D call. There are 13 residues in the CDR3. The germline gives CDR1 SNHLY, CDR2 FYNNEI. V was cut by 5 bases and J by 4 bases, with 9 bases left in between. CDR3 nucleotide sequence: TGTGCCAGCAGTCCAAGGACGTACAATGAGCAGTTCTTC. Amino acids: CASSPRTYNEQFF. Complete variable domain (other parts from reference TRBV2 and TRBJ2-1): EPEVTQTPSHQVTQMGQEVILRCVPISNHLYFYWYRQILGQKVEFLVSFYNNEISEKSEIFDDQFSVERPDGSNFTLKIRSTKLEDSAMYFCASSPRTYNEQFFGPGTRLTVL.

In its sample, this clone was seen once. The CDR3 sequence is CASSGSDEAFF. DNA for the CDR3: TGTGCCAGCAGCGGGAGCGATGAAGCTTTCTTT. V is TRBV12-3 or TRBV12-4 and J is TRBJ1-1; D is unclear. This CDR3 has 11 amino acids. V was pared by 6 bases and J by 7 bases, with 9 bases between.

This clone appeared a single time. The V call is TRBV28, the J call TRBJ1-6, with D unresolved. This CDR3 is built from 12 residues. V lost 7 bases, J lost 5 bases, and 6 bases lay in between. Germline assignment: CDR1 MDHEN and CDR2 SYDVKM. The CDR3 DNA follows: TGTGCCAGCACCGAAAATAATTCACCCCTCCACTTT. This sequence encodes CASTENNSPLHF.

V is TRBV15 and J is TRBJ1-6; D not resolved. Trimming cost V 7 bases and J 7 bases, with 20 bases left between them. CDR1 and CDR2 from the germline V gene are LNHNV and YYDKDF (reference sequence). This CDR3 is built from 16 residues. CDR3 in amino acids: CATTPGQWARNSPLHF. CDR3 bases: TGTGCCACCACCCCCGGGCAGTGGGCCAGGAATTCACCCCTCCACTTT.

The count of this clone is one. The rearrangement uses TRBV27 and TRBJ2-3, with 7 bases matching TRBD2. Germline V gives CDR1 MNHEY, CDR2 SMNVEV (reference sequence). The CDR3 contains 14 residues. The V segment lost 3 bases and the J segment 5 bases; nucleotides outside the gene matches: 5. The CDR3 coding sequence is TGTGCCAGCAGTTTCTCGGGGGGATTAGATACGCAGTATTTT. It codes for CASSFSGGLDTQYF.